Sequencing of this T cell receptor (beta chain) was carried out in a study of identical twins. TCRdb re-analysed the 5' RACE reads in MiXCR, keeping a single row per CDR3 protein. The data contain approximately 300,000 distinct CDR3 sequences, roughly 9% of them singletons. This sample was shared with a second study, whose subject was yellow fever vaccine responses in identical twins.

This TCR was recovered from a young woman in good health. Sequenced: CD8+ T cells sorted from blood.

CDR3 residues: CASSEAPGTIQETQYF. CDR3 coding DNA: TGTGCCAGCAGTGAAGCCCCTGGGACGATCCAAGAGACCCAGTACTTC. This sequence joins TRBV2 and TRBJ2-5; D could derive from TRBD1 or TRBD2 (5 bases each). CDR3 length: 16 residues. Germline values: CDR1 SNHLY, CDR2 FYNNEI. Trimming removed 0 bases from V and 1 base from J, with 12 bases in between.